This T cell receptor (beta chain) was sequenced for a study of T cell repertoires in cytomegalovirus infection. The overall study: A matching HLA type, together with CMV infection, was signaled by public TCR beta signatures. Overall study findings and caveats: There were HLA-C-restricted CMV-specific TCR beta clonotypes dominating the ex vivo response. Of the TCR beta families, the public ones yielded a cumulative frequency that identified carriers of CMV plus the relevant HLA.

The CDR3 length is 16 residues. The germline V gene has CDR1 SEHNR and CDR2 FQNEAQ (reference sequence). V dropped 0 bases and J dropped 8; count of bases not matched to a gene: 10. With respect to this clonotype: The target antigen is unknown.

Using its own MiXCR run on the reads, TCRdb lists one record per CDR3 protein. This sample has just under 550,000 distinct CDR3 sequences, with 26% found just once. The chain combines TRBV7-9 with TRBJ2-1; the match to TRBD1 covers 7 bases. Sequencing was carried out using PBMCs. The TCR originated in a human donor in good health (CMV status not recorded). Some clones in this sample may be carry-over from other donors' samples. The CDR3 loop is CASSLAPFGQVDEQFF. The CDR3 DNA is TGTGCCAGCAGCTTAGCCCCGTTCGGACAGGTCGATGAGCAGTTCTTC.